This entry lists 6 T cell receptor beta chains sequenced from one sample in a study of multiple sclerosis patients with progressive multifocal leukoencephalopathy. Clones were sequenced by immunoSEQ multiplex PCR, and TCRdb holds only the in-frame ones, with some missing. The sample shows 25,000 to 35,000 clones, 85% to 95% of them seen only once. Time point given: before natalizumab initiation. Sequenced sample: PBMCs. Source of these receptors: a man aged 25 to 40 with multiple sclerosis.

The chain links TRBV9 to TRBJ1-1, with a tentative D call TRBD1 (6 bases). This CDR3 is 16 amino acids long. Trimming removed 0 bases from V and 5 bases from J, with 17 bases in between. Germline CDR1 and CDR2: SGDLS and YYNGEE. CDR3 region: CASSVGGGTRRTEAFF. In DNA, the CDR3 is TGTGCCAGCAGCGTAGGAGGGGGGACGAGGAGGACTGAAGCTTTCTTT. The whole variable domain, filled in from reference TRBV9 and TRBJ1-1, reads DSGVTQTPKHLITATGQRVTLRCSPRSGDLSVYWYQQSLDQGLQFLIQYYNGEERAKGNILERFSAQQFPDLHSELNLSSLELGDSALYFCASSVGGGTRRTEAFFGQGTRLTVV.

The chain recombines TRBV4-3 with TRBJ2-3, with 8 bases aligning to TRBD2. In germline, CDR1 is LGHNA, CDR2 YSLEER. Trimming took 3 bases from V and 1 from J; bases not matched to a gene: 6. The length of the CDR3 is 16 residues. The CDR3 DNA sequence: TGCGCCAGCAGCCAGGCGGAGACTAGCGGCACAGATACGCAGTATTTT. Its protein is CASSQAETSGTDTQYF.

This clone is a singleton in its sample. The chain recombines TRBV7-4 with TRBJ2-7; D unclear. The V gene lost 6 bases and the J gene lost 2 bases, with 14 bases spanning the gap. The CDR3 runs 14 residues. Germline CDR1 is SGHVT and CDR2 is SQSDAQ. The CDR3 is CASRVLGPPYEQYF. CDR3 nucleotide sequence: TGTGCCAGCAGAGTCCTTGGGCCTCCCTACGAGCAGTACTTC.

The chain uses TRBV30 and TRBJ2-7; 7 bases fit TRBD1. There are 14 residues in the CDR3. The V gene end was trimmed by 4 bases and the J gene end by 4 bases; junction bases not matched to a gene: 10. Germline V lookup: CDR1 GTSNPN, CDR2 SVGIG (reference sequence). CDR3 sequence: CAWKGQDRRYEQYF. The CDR3 coding sequence is TGTGCCTGGAAAGGACAGGACAGGCGGTACGAGCAGTACTTC.

This chain uses TRBV5-1 with TRBJ2-4, with D possibly being TRBD1 (5 bases). Trimming took off 2 bases at V and 0 bases at J, with 12 bases between the two ends. The CDR3 extends over 16 amino acids. CDR1 and CDR2 from the germline V gene are SGHRS and YFSETQ. CDR3 nucleotides: TGCGCCAGCAGCTTAGGGGATTTACTAGCCAAAAACATTCAGTACTTC. It specifies CASSLGDLLAKNIQYF.

The chain links TRBV19 to TRBJ2-2, with 11 bases that match TRBD2. The CDR3 length is 15 residues. CDR1 is LNHDA and CDR2 is SQIVND in the germline V gene (reference sequence). After removal of 7 bases from V and 7 bases from J, the junction contained 8 bases not matched to a gene. The CDR3 coding sequence is TGTGCCAGTACCCAACTAGCGGGAGAGGTCGGGGAGCTGTTTTTT. Amino acid sequence: CASTQLAGEVGELFF.